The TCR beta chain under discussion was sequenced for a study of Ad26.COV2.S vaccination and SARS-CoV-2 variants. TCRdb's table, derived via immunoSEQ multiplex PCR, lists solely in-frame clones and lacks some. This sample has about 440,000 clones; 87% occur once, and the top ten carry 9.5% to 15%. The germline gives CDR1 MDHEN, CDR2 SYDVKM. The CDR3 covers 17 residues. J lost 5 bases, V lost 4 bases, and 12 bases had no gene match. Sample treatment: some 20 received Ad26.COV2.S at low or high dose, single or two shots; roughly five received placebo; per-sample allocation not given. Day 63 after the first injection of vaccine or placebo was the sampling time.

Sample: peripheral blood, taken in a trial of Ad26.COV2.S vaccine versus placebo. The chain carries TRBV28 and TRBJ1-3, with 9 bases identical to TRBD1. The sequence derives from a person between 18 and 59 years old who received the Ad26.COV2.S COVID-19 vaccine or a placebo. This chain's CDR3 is CASSYSTKGTGRNTIYF. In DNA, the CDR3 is TGTGCCAGCAGTTACTCAACGAAAGGGACAGGGCGAAACACCATATATTTT.